The clone carrying this T cell receptor beta chain was counted a single time. These data belong to a study of blood T cell repertoires in COVID-19. The wider study: Sample material is recorded as cDNA or gDNA derived from T cells, B-cell-depleted T cells, or PBMCs.

Authors' analysis steps: Amplification of reference gene primers was used by the study to estimate nucleated cell counts. Sequencing used immunoSEQ multiplex PCR; TCRdb keeps in-frame clones, though not all of them. V, J and clone size were drawn from that table, and D and trimming were deduced from the DNA. The sample records some 87,000 clones, around 80% being singletons. Germline CDR1 is SGHNT and CDR2 is YYREEE (reference sequence). The length of the CDR3 is 14 residues. V lost 4 bases, J lost 2 bases, and 10 bases lay in between. This clonotype was sampled from a woman over 75 with active or convalescent COVID-19. The specimen was peripheral blood. The V call is TRBV5-4, the J call TRBJ1-5; D is possibly TRBD1 (5 bases). CDR3 nucleotides: TGTGCCAGCAGCCGACAAGGGGGCAATCAGCCCCAGCATTTT. Its protein is CASSRQGGNQPQHF.